This T cell receptor beta chain derives from a study of blood T cells in healthy people across ages. The ends were cut back, 1 base at V and 3 bases at J, with 18 bases in the middle. CDR3 size: 16 residues. Germline V lookup: CDR1 DFQATT, CDR2 SNEGSKA (reference sequence). Primers used in a second PCR of about 7 to 11 cycles were a sample-barcoded 5' primer and a J-beta primer mix. TCRdb independently ran MiXCR on the 5' RACE reads; one entry per CDR3 protein. The sample holds hundreds of thousands of distinct CDR3 sequences, approximately 50% seen once. The chain joins TRBV20-1 to TRBJ1-2; possibly TRBD1 for D (5 bases). The specimen was blood. The clonotype originates from a man aged 55 to 69 in good health. CDR3 bases: TGCAGTGCTAGAGTAATGGTCACAGGAGCGTACTATGGCTACACCTTC. Translating gives CSARVMVTGAYYGYTF.